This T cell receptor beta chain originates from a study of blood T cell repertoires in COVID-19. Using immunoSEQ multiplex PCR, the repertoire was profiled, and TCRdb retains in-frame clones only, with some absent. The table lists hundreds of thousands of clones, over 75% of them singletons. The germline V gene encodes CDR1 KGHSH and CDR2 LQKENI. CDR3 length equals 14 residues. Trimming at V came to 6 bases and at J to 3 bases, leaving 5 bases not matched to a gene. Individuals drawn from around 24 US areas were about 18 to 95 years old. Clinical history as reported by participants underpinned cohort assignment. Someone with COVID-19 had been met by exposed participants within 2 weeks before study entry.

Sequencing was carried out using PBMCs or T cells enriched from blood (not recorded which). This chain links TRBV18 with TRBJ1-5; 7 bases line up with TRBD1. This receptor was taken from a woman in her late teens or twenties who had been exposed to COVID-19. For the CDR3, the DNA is TGTGCCAGCTCCGAGGACAGGATCAATCAGCCCCAGCATTTT. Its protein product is CASSEDRINQPQHF.